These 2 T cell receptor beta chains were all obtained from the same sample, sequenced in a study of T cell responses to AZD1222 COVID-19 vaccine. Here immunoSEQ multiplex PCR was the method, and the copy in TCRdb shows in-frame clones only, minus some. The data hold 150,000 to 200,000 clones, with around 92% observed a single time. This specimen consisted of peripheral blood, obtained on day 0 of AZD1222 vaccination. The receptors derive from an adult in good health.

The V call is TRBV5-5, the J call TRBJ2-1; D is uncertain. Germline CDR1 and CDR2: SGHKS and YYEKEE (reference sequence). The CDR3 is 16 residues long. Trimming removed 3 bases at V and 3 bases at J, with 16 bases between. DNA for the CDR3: TGTGCCAGCAGCTCGATACCCGAACGCAGCTACAATGAGCAGTTCTTC. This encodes CASSSIPERSYNEQFF.

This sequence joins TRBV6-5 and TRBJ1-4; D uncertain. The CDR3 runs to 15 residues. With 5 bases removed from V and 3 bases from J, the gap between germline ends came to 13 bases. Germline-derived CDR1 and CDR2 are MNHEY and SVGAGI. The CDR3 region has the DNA TGTGCCAGCAGTATTCGAGAAGACTCTAATGAAAAACTGTTTTTT. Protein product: CASSIREDSNEKLFF.